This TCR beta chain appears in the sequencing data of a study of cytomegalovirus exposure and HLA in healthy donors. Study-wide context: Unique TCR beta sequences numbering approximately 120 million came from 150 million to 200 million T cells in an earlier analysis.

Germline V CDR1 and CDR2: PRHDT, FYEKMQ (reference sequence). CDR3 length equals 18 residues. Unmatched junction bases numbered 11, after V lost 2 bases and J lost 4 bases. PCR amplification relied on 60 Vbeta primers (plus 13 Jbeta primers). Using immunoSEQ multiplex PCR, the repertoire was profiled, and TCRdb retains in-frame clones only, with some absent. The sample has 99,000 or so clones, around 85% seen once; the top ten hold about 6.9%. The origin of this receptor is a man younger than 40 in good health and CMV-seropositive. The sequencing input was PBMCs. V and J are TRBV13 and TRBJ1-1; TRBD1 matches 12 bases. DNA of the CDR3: TGTGCCAGCAGCTTACGAGGGGACAGGGGGCTCTGGAGCACTGAAGCTTTCTTT. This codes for CASSLRGDRGLWSTEAFF.